The present T cell receptor (beta chain) was sequenced within a study of glioma-infiltrating T cells (dated by TCRdb to the mid-2010s). About the study as a whole: The low-grade gliomas were WHO grade II oligodendrogliomas or astrocytomas, while the glioblastomas were WHO grade IV tumors sampled at initial diagnosis rather than at recurrent diagnosis. Before surgery, glioma patients were given dexamethasone for six or fewer days. Blood libraries targeted about 4.5- to 11-fold sequencing coverage of roughly 930,000 peripheral T cells. Sequencing of TCR alpha- and beta-chain repertoires was performed on glioma tissue, on non-neoplastic brain tissue, and on matched peripheral blood mononuclear cells. To gauge divergence between tissue and blood T-cell populations, every tissue-infiltrating repertoire was compared against the peripheral blood repertoire from the same patient. Three low-grade glioma patients, about 8 primary glioblastoma patients, and three non-glioma patients who contributed non-neoplastic brain tissue made up the paired cohort.

To note about this clonotype: The antigen this receptor binds is unknown. A much larger clonotype is one base distant, so this may be a read error.

The iRepertoire nested amplicon-rescue multiplex PCR (arm-PCR) platform was used to amplify TCR alpha and beta CDR3 regions from RNA. One-step reverse transcription and amplification used about 95-400 ng of tissue mRNA or PBMC total RNA as input. Following bead purification, Illumina adapters were added through a secondary multiplex PCR, and the libraries were then gel-purified between 200 and 400 bp. Demultiplexing relied on internal 6-nucleotide barcodes carried by the libraries. The libraries were sequenced on an Illumina MiSeq using 2x220 or 2x250 nucleotide paired-end reads. Per the source publication's procedure: FLASH 1.2.11 was used to merge paired reads, and BWA-MEM then aligned the reads to the GRCh37 human genome before TRA and TRB reads were extracted. An IMGT-derived reference of cassette sequences and CDR3 motifs, with pseudogenes included, was used for V and J assignment. Reads were translated in three frames, and productive CDR3s were defined by a C…FGXG motif without stop codons. Unique combinations of V-J cassette pair and CDR3 amino acid sequence were defined as clonotypes. Hamming distance filtering was applied to reads, with thresholds set by the sequence error rate of each sample in mapped regions. The public reads were reanalyzed by TCRdb: fastp trimming at Q25, MiXCR alignment, in-frame beta chains only. Duplicate CDR3 protein sequences are folded into a single record with the most common DNA and genes. It is TCRdb's table, rather than the study itself, that gives the V and J calls and clone size. The sample data list roughly 350,000 distinct CDR3 sequences, and 35% to 45% of these were observed just once. The ten largest clones add up to 12% of the sample.

Immediately after resection, surgical brain or tumor specimens were cryofrozen in liquid nitrogen, with peripheral blood cells collected concurrently. The study at large found these results: Patients with low tissue-blood divergence were marked by a signature set of shared blood CDR3 motifs, and this signature set was depleted in highly divergent patients. Group comparisons were based on small numbers of patients: three non-neoplastic, three low-grade glioma and eight glioblastoma patients. Very few CDR3 sequences were found to be shared between tissue and blood, and this scarcity was attributed to high CDR3 diversity and limited sampling. VJ-independent divergence between tissue and blood was lower than expected in non-neoplastic patients but higher than expected in all gliomas, particularly low-grade gliomas.

The germline V gene provides CDR1 MNHGY and CDR2 SVAAGI. Taken from cysteine to phenylalanine, the CDR3 has 16 residues. CDR3 DNA only is kept here, 48 bases in frame from base 1. The rearranged segments are TRBV6-9 and TRBJ2-2, with 9 middle bases fitting TRBD2. The sequencing sample was made of glioma tissue, nonneoplastic brain tissue, or PBMCs (not recorded which). This receptor was taken from a human donor with low-grade glioma or glioblastoma, undergoing nonglioma brain surgery, or in good health (not recorded which). The CDR3 region: CASSLRLAENNGELFF. In nucleotide form, the sequence is TGTGCCAGCAGTTTACGACTAGCGGAGAACAACGGGGAGCTGTTTTTT.